Below are 8 T cell receptor beta chains sequenced from a single sample in a study of T cell responses to AZD1222 COVID-19 vaccine. Data came from immunoSEQ multiplex PCR; TCRdb stores just in-frame clones and leaves some out. The table has about 160,000 clones, 88% seen once. The sequenced sample was peripheral blood, obtained on day 0 of AZD1222 vaccination. These receptors were taken from an adult in good health.

This chain joins TRBV7-2 and TRBJ1-5, with D perhaps TRBD1 (6 bases). This CDR3 contains 17 residues. V gave up 5 bases and J gave up 7 bases, with 24 bases separating them. Germline CDR1 SGHTA, CDR2 FQGNSA. DNA of the CDR3: TGTGCCAGCAGCCCCCCTCGGGGGCAGGGGAGTTCGCAGCCCCAGCATTTT. It codes for CASSPPRGQGSSQPQHF.

This clone was observed a few times. The sample has other DNA sequences that encode this CDR3 too. The gene calls are TRBV28 and TRBJ1-5, with 10 bases fitting TRBD1. Germline CDR1 is MDHEN and CDR2 is SYDVKM. This CDR3 spans 16 amino acids. V trimming: 5 bases; J trimming: 1 base; junction bases outside the gene matches: 5. CDR3 sequence: CASSPPGQGSNQPQHF. As DNA, the CDR3 is TGTGCCAGCAGTCCACCGGGACAGGGGAGCAATCAGCCCCAGCATTTT.

This chain connects TRBV4-3 to TRBJ2-1; possibly TRBD1 for D (5 bases). The CDR3 has 17 residues. CDR1 LGHNA and CDR2 YSLEER come from the germline V gene. Trimming took 0 bases from V and 7 from J, leaving 19 bases between them. This CDR3 is CASSQDELKGRVNEQFF. Written as DNA, the CDR3 is TGCGCCAGCAGCCAAGATGAACTGAAGGGGCGCGTAAATGAGCAGTTCTTC.

The chain has TRBV7-2 and TRBJ2-1, with unresolved D. CDR3 length equals 15 residues. CDR1 SGHTA and CDR2 FQGNSA come from the germline V gene. Trimming took off 2 bases at V and 0 bases at J, with 8 bases between the two ends. CDR3 bases: TGTGCCAGCAGCTTAAGTCCCTACTCCTACAATGAGCAGTTCTTC. It encodes CASSLSPYSYNEQFF.

Only one count was recorded for this clone. CDR3 sequence reads: CASSPGVDGYTF. The DNA for the CDR3 is TGTGCCAGCAGCCCCGGGGTGGATGGCTACACCTTC. The rearrangement joins TRBV6-5 to TRBJ1-2, with no clear D. The CDR3 is 12 amino acids. V gave up 6 bases and J gave up 6 bases, with 11 bases separating them. CDR1 is MNHEY and CDR2 is SVGAGI in the germline V gene.

The J gene is TRBJ2-4, the V gene TRBV5-1; 7 bases agree with TRBD1. Trimming removed 7 bases from V and 4 bases from J; junction bases left unmatched: 8. The CDR3 sequence is 14 residues long. Germline V gives CDR1 SGHRS, CDR2 YFSETQ. The CDR3: CASATGTAKNIQYF. The DNA of the CDR3 is TGCGCCAGCGCCACCGGGACAGCTAAAAACATTCAGTACTTC.

The J gene is TRBJ2-6, the V gene TRBV28; a possible D gene is TRBD2 (6 bases). The CDR3 totals 16 residues. V was pared by 2 bases and J by 4 bases, with 12 bases between. From germline, CDR1 is MDHEN and CDR2 SYDVKM. The CDR3 sequence is CASSLHSAGGANVLTF. The CDR3, as DNA: TGTGCCAGCAGTTTACATAGTGCGGGAGGGGCCAACGTCCTGACTTTC. Combining the CDR3 with reference TRBV28 and TRBJ2-6 gives the whole variable domain DVKVTQSSRYLVKRTGEKVFLECVQDMDHENMFWYRQDPGLGLRLIYFSYDVKMKEKGDIPEGYSVSREKKERFSLILESASTNQTSMYLCASSLHSAGGANVLTFGAGSRLTVL.

The rearrangement joins TRBV13 to TRBJ2-1; 15 nucleotides align to TRBD2. With V trimmed by 5 bases and J by 9 bases, 8 bases remained unmatched. Germline values: CDR1 PRHDT, CDR2 FYEKMQ (reference sequence). The length of the CDR3 is 16 residues. The CDR3, as DNA: TGTGCCAGCAGCCGGACTAGCGGGGGGGCCCACACTGAGCAGTTCTTC. Its translation: CASSRTSGGAHTEQFF. The entire variable domain, with the rest obtained from reference TRBV13 and TRBJ2-1, is as follows: AAGVIQSPRHLIKEKRETATLKCYPIPRHDTVYWYQQGPGQDPQFLISFYEKMQSDKGSIPDRFSAQQFSDYHSELNMSSLELGDSALYFCASSRTSGGAHTEQFFGPGTRLTVL.